This T cell receptor (beta chain) was observed in a study of lymphopenia after photon versus proton radiotherapy. The study, taken as a whole, reports: Relative stability marked proton patients; photon patients lost diversity and naive cells. Only patients who died were analyzed for survival; proton advantage is unproven.

Germline CDR1 reads SGDLS; CDR2 reads YYNGEE. V was cut by 4 bases and J by 0 bases, with 12 bases left in between. The CDR3 length is 15 residues. Profiled with immunoSEQ multiplex PCR; TCRdb holds only in-frame clones, not every one. The data contain roughly 40,000 clones, 85% to 90% of them singletons. Worth noting for this clone: Antigen unknown.

The receptor's source is a woman in her seventies with pancreatic cancer. Some clones in this sample may be carry-over from other donors' samples. The sample here was peripheral blood, taken from a patient treated with proton-based radiotherapy. The J gene is TRBJ2-3, the V gene TRBV9; unclear D gene. The CDR3 region is CASSTIITSTDTQYF. The CDR3 DNA reads as TGTGCCAGCAGCACCATAATCACTAGCACAGATACGCAGTATTTT.